Presented here are 25 T cell receptor beta chains from one specimen sequenced in a study of blood T cell repertoires in COVID-19. Data came from immunoSEQ multiplex PCR; TCRdb stores just in-frame clones and leaves some out. The table has roughly 380,000 clones, around nine tenths seen once. The sample consisted of PBMCs or T cells enriched from blood (not recorded which). The receptors were sampled from a woman in her 30s who had been exposed to COVID-19.

The chain recombines TRBV5-8 with TRBJ2-7, with 8 bases aligning to TRBD2. CDR3 length: 17 residues. CDR1 and CDR2 from the germline V gene are SGHTS and YDEGEE. The V gene end was trimmed by 0 bases and the J gene end by 2 bases; junction bases not matched to a gene: 10. CDR3 in DNA: TGTGCCAGCAGCTTGGAGTTGGGTAGCGGGAACCCCTACGAGCAGTACTTC. This encodes CASSLELGSGNPYEQYF.

The genes are TRBV10-1 and TRBJ1-3; 8 bases are shared with TRBD1. This CDR3 spans 13 amino acids. Per germline, CDR1 WNHNN and CDR2 SYGVQD (reference sequence). V shed 8 bases and J 4 bases; nucleotides not matched to a gene: 4. The DNA for the CDR3 is TGCGCCAGCCGGGGGACAGGAGGAAACACCATATATTTT. It codes for CASRGTGGNTIYF.

This rearrangement joins TRBV2 to TRBJ2-7; TRBD2 aligns across 8 bases. Trimming removed 6 bases from V and 7 bases from J; junction bases left unmatched: 11. The germline gives CDR1 SNHLY, CDR2 FYNNEI. The CDR3 has 14 amino acids. The CDR3 DNA is TGTGCCAGCAGGCCGGGACTAGTTCCCCCTGAGCAGTACTTC. Translated: CASRPGLVPPEQYF.

This chain connects TRBV12-3 or TRBV12-4 to TRBJ1-1; D call uncertain. Trimming cost V 8 bases and J 11 bases, with 18 bases left between them. The CDR3 loop spans 12 amino acids. Here the CDR3 DNA reads TGTGCCAGCCGTAGTACCAAACCGGAGGCTTTCTTT. This gives the protein CASRSTKPEAFF.

The chain couples TRBV7-9 to TRBJ1-1, with D perhaps matching TRBD1 (6 bases). The ends were cut back, 5 bases at V and 11 bases at J, with 21 bases in the middle. Germline V gives CDR1 SEHNR, CDR2 FQNEAQ (reference sequence). This CDR3 has 14 amino acids. The CDR3 coding sequence is TGTGCCAGCAGCGTACAGGGCGCCGCAGGCACGGCTTTCTTT. Translating it yields CASSVQGAAGTAFF.

The chain links TRBV10-3 to TRBJ2-6; no firm D call. The V gene lost 6 bases and the J gene lost 4 bases, with 13 bases spanning the gap. CDR1 and CDR2 from the germline V gene are ENHRY and SYGVKD. The CDR3 has 15 amino acids. This CDR3 is CAISRGSAGANVLTF. In nucleotides, the CDR3 is TGTGCCATCAGCCGAGGAAGCGCCGGGGCCAACGTCCTGACTTTC.

This chain links TRBV7-6 with TRBJ1-5, with 10 nucleotides matching TRBD1. CDR1 is SGHVS and CDR2 is FNYEAQ in the germline V gene. The CDR3 contains 14 residues. V gave up 5 bases and J gave up 6 bases; unmatched junction bases: 4. The CDR3 spells CASSPGQGTQPQHF. In nucleotides, the CDR3 is TGTGCCAGCAGCCCGGGACAGGGGACTCAGCCCCAGCATTTT.

This clone was recorded only once. The rearrangement links TRBV11-2 to TRBJ2-1; 7 positions match TRBD1. V was pared by 7 bases and J by 5 bases, with 14 bases of the junction left unmatched. Germline CDR1 and CDR2: SGHAT and FQNNGV. The CDR3 has 16 amino acids. CDR3 DNA: TGTGCCAGCACCCCCTGGGGTGACAGGGTGAACAATGAGCAGTTCTTC. Its translation is CASTPWGDRVNNEQFF. Supplemented by reference TRBV11-2 and TRBJ2-1, the full variable domain reads EAGVAQSPRYKIIEKRQSVAFWCNPISGHATLYWYQQILGQGPKLLIQFQNNGVVDDSQLPKDRFSAERLKGVDSTLKIQPAKLEDSAVYLCASTPWGDRVNNEQFFGPGTRLTVL.

This chain uses TRBV27 with TRBJ1-2; 7 bases are a match to TRBD1. The CDR3 loop spans 16 amino acids. Germline lookup yields CDR1 MNHEY and CDR2 SMNVEV (reference sequence). After removal of 3 bases from V and 7 bases from J, the junction contained 14 bases not matched to a gene. CDR3 nucleotide sequence: TGTGCCAGCAGTTTTTCTCAGGGGGAAGTATATGTTGGCTACACCTTC. The encoded protein is CASSFSQGEVYVGYTF.

V gene TRBV6-6 combines with J gene TRBJ1-5; D is perhaps TRBD1 (5 bases). Deletions cut 5 bases from V and 3 bases from J, with 14 bases between. Germline assignment: CDR1 MNHNY and CDR2 SVGAGI (reference sequence). CDR3 length equals 15 residues. This chain's CDR3 is CASSPGTGPNQPQHF. CDR3 bases: TGTGCCAGCAGTCCCGGTACAGGCCCCAATCAGCCCCAGCATTTT.

V is TRBV18 and J is TRBJ1-1; 7 nucleotides align to TRBD1. Germline V gives CDR1 KGHSH, CDR2 LQKENI. The V and J ends lost 1 base and 1 base, in that order; junction bases with no gene match: 6. The CDR3 sequence is 16 residues long. The CDR3 DNA reads TGTGCCAGCTCACCACTCTATCCAGGGGGGAACACTGAAGCTTTCTTT. The encoded protein is CASSPLYPGGNTEAFF. Filled out from reference TRBV18 and TRBJ1-1, the complete variable domain reads NAGVMQNPRHLVRRRGQEARLRCSPMKGHSHVYWYRQLPEEGLKFMVYLQKENIIDESGMPKERFSAEFPKEGPSILRIQQVVRGDSAAYFCASSPLYPGGNTEAFFGQGTRLTVV.

The chain has TRBV23-1 and TRBJ2-7; a weak D match, TRBD2 (6 bases). TRBV23-1 is flagged as an ORF with uncertain function. V shed 2 bases and J shed 3 bases, with 14 bases lying between them. The CDR3 is made up of 15 amino acids. CDR3 DNA sequence: TGCGCCAGCAGTCAAAGTCTAGCGACACACTACGAGCAGTACTTC. As protein: CASSQSLATHYEQYF.

The chain employs TRBV13 and TRBJ2-1; 9 bases map to TRBD1. Germline V gene lookup returns CDR1 PRHDT and CDR2 FYEKMQ (reference sequence). With V trimmed by 0 bases and J by 13 bases, 10 bases remained unmatched. The CDR3 sequence is 15 residues long. CDR3 loop: CASSLGQGALQPQFF. DNA of the CDR3: TGTGCCAGCAGCTTAGGACAGGGGGCCTTACAGCCCCAGTTCTTC. The whole variable domain, filled in from reference TRBV13 and TRBJ2-1, reads AAGVIQSPRHLIKEKRETATLKCYPIPRHDTVYWYQQGPGQDPQFLISFYEKMQSDKGSIPDRFSAQQFSDYHSELNMSSLELGDSALYFCASSLGQGALQPQFFGPGTRLTVL.

This clone appeared a single time. The chain carries TRBV27 and TRBJ2-3; 9 nucleotides align to TRBD1. V lost 5 bases and J lost 2; bases outside the gene matches: 5. The CDR3 length is 15 residues. Germline CDR1 MNHEY, CDR2 SMNVEV (reference sequence). DNA of the CDR3: TGTGCCAGCAGTGTTGGACAGGGGAACACAGATACGCAGTATTTT. It is translated as CASSVGQGNTDTQYF.

The table lists this clone with a count of one. The rearrangement joins TRBV6-6 to TRBJ2-7, with 12 bases aligning to TRBD2. J was trimmed by 6 bases and V by 4 bases; bases with no gene match: 4. Germline V gives CDR1 MNHNY, CDR2 SVGAGI (reference sequence). This CDR3 has 14 amino acids. DNA for the CDR3: TGTGCCAGCAGTTCGGCTAGCGGGAGGGGCGAGCAGTACTTC. Translating it yields CASSSASGRGEQYF.

The rearrangement links TRBV5-1 to TRBJ2-1, with D possibly being TRBD2 (5 bases). The CDR3 is made up of 15 amino acids. CDR1 is SGHRS, CDR2 YFSETQ, per germline. Trimming removed 5 bases at V and 4 bases at J, with 16 bases between. The CDR3 nucleotides read TGCGCCAGCAGAGTTGTGGGGAGTGAATACAATGAGCAGTTCTTC. Translating gives CASRVVGSEYNEQFF.

This chain uses TRBV15 with TRBJ2-7; D remains ambiguous. Germline loops: CDR1 LNHNV, CDR2 YYDKDF (reference sequence). The V end was cut by 0 bases, the J end by 2 bases, with 11 bases between. The CDR3 sequence is 15 residues long. The CDR3 region has the DNA TGTGCCACCAGCAGAGATCTGGCTTCCACCTACGAGCAGTACTTC. This encodes CATSRDLASTYEQYF.

This rearrangement joins TRBV2 to TRBJ2-1, with a tentative D call TRBD2 (6 bases). Germline V gene data show CDR1 as SNHLY and CDR2 as FYNNEI. Trimming took 4 bases from V and 0 from J, leaving 13 bases between them. The CDR3 has 16 amino acids. CDR3 protein: CASSARDFLSYNEQFF. In DNA form, the CDR3 reads TGTGCCAGCAGTGCCAGGGACTTTCTCTCCTACAATGAGCAGTTCTTC.

The chain employs TRBV3-1 (or the pseudogene TRBV3-2) and TRBJ1-5; no clear D gene. CDR3 size: 16 residues. Germline loops: CDR1 LGHDT, CDR2 YNNKEL (reference sequence). The ends were cut back, 4 bases at V and 5 bases at J, with 18 bases in the middle. CDR3 region: CASSPILTYPHQPQHF. In nucleotides, the CDR3 is TGTGCCAGCAGCCCCATCCTTACCTATCCCCATCAGCCCCAGCATTTT.

This chain links TRBV29-1 with TRBJ2-7, with 7 bases identical to TRBD1. The CDR3 runs 16 residues. V shed 3 bases and J 6 bases; nucleotides not matched to a gene: 17. Germline CDR1 SQVTM, CDR2 ANQGSEA. This chain's CDR3 is CSVDDRTGARIGEQYF. The CDR3 DNA reads TGCAGCGTTGACGATAGGACAGGAGCCAGAATCGGCGAGCAGTACTTC.

The chain joins TRBV6-5 to TRBJ2-7; D is perhaps TRBD1 (5 bases). This CDR3 is built from 13 residues. V lost 6 bases and J lost 2, with 11 bases in between. Germline CDR1 MNHEY, CDR2 SVGAGI. The CDR3 DNA is TGTGCCAGCAGGCAACAGGTTGCCTACGAGCAGTACTTC. Translated, it gives CASRQQVAYEQYF.

This clone was recorded once. This chain joins TRBV11-2 and TRBJ1-4, with D possibly being TRBD1 (6 bases). The CDR3 is 14 amino acids. Germline loops: CDR1 SGHAT, CDR2 FQNNGV. Trimming took off 4 bases at V and 3 bases at J, with 9 bases between the two ends. CDR3 protein: CASSSDRSNEKLFF. CDR3 in DNA: TGTGCCAGCAGCTCGGACAGATCTAATGAAAAACTGTTTTTT.

This sequence joins TRBV5-1 and TRBJ2-7; D is unclear. CDR3 length: 9 residues. Germline V gene sequence: CDR1 SGHRS, CDR2 YFSETQ. The DNA for the CDR3 is TGCCTGCCACTCTACGAGCAGTACTTC. This encodes CLPLYEQYF. Using reference TRBV5-1 and TRBJ2-7 for the parts outside the CDR3, the full variable domain is KAGVTQTPRYLIKTRGQQVTLSCSPISGHRSVSWYQQTPGQGLQFLFEYFSETQRNKGNFPGRFSGRQFSNSRSEMNVSTLELGDSALYLCLPLYEQYFGPGTRLTVT.

This sequence joins TRBV28 and TRBJ1-5; D might be TRBD1 (5 bases). The CDR3 length is 10 residues. Trimming took 11 bases from V and 5 from J, leaving 7 bases between them. CDR1 is MDHEN and CDR2 is SYDVKM in the germline V gene. DNA of the CDR3: TGTGCCGGGGGGGATCAGCCCCAGCATTTT. Translated, it gives CAGGDQPQHF. Variable domain in full (rest from reference TRBV28 and TRBJ1-5): DVKVTQSSRYLVKRTGEKVFLECVQDMDHENMFWYRQDPGLGLRLIYFSYDVKMKEKGDIPEGYSVSREKKERFSLILESASTNQTSMYLCAGGDQPQHFGDGTRLSIL.

The rearrangement joins TRBV27 to TRBJ2-1, with a tentative D call TRBD2 (5 bases). This CDR3 spans 14 amino acids. CDR1 is MNHEY and CDR2 is SMNVEV in the germline V gene (reference sequence). The germline V and J ends were trimmed by 5 bases and 0 bases, with 8 bases remaining between them. The CDR3 protein is CASSDGDSYNEQFF. The CDR3 nucleotides are TGTGCCAGCAGTGACGGGGACTCCTACAATGAGCAGTTCTTC.